This T cell receptor (beta chain) was sequenced for a study of CD8+CD57+ T cells in acquired aplastic anemia. Study overall: Sorted CD4+ and CD8+ cells gave an average of approximately 3 ug of DNA. Study-wide results and limits: Significant differences in CD8+ Simpson's diversity were not observed between patients and controls. Common to patients and controls were 25 to 30 CD8+ CDR3 sequences.

Genomic DNA templated the TCR beta VDJ and CDR3 profiling. MiXCR, applied by TCRdb to the reads, yields one record per CDR3 protein. The table has 130,000 or so distinct CDR3 sequences, less than 45% seen once. This clonotype was counted a few times. Its specificity is unknown. This sequence may be a read error, since a much larger clone differs from it by one base. The germline V and J ends were trimmed by 3 bases and 5 bases, with 26 bases remaining between them. The germline V gene has CDR1 SGHAT and CDR2 FQDESV (reference sequence). The CDR3 extends over 18 amino acids. V gene TRBV11-1 combines with J gene TRBJ2-7; possible D gene TRBD2, 6 bases. Material for sequencing was sorted CD4+, CD8+, or CD8+CD57+ T cells (not recorded which) from PBMCs. The source is a human donor in good health, serving as a control. For the CDR3, the DNA is TGTGCCAGCAGCTTTTTGGAAGACTGGGGGGAAAAGGGACACGAGCAGTACTTC. Residues: CASSFLEDWGEKGHEQYF.